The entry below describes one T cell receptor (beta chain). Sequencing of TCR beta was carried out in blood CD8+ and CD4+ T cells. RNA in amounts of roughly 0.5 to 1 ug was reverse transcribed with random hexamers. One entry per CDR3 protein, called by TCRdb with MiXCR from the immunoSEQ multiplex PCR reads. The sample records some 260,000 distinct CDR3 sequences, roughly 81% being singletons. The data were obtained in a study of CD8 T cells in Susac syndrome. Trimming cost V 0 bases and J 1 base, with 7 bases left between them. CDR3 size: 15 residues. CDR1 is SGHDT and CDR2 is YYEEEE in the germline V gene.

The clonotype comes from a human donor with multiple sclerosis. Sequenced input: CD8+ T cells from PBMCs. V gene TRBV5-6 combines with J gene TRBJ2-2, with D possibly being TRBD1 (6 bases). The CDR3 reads CASSLGGQNTGELFF. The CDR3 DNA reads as TGTGCCAGCAGCTTGGGGGGACAGAACACCGGGGAGCTGTTTTTT.